The rows below give T cell receptor beta chains drawn from one sample of a study of shared clonotypes between healthy human individuals. The method was immunoSEQ multiplex PCR; TCRdb's version includes in-frame clones alone and lacks a portion of them. The data contain 300,000 to 400,000 clones, approximately 79% of them singletons. Sequencing used memory CD4+ T cells sorted from blood. The source of these receptors is a man under 40 in good health. Each CDR3 is given with its conserved first and last residue. A D gene is named only where the DNA matches it firmly. The size field is filled for only some rows; it gives once, few, many or a size class.

v_gene	j_gene	abundance	d_gene	CDR3nt	CDR3aa
TRBV19	TRBJ2-1	.	.	TGTGCCAGTAGTATAGGCGGGGCCAACAATGAGCAGTTCTTC	CASSIGGANNEQFF
TRBV15	TRBJ1-1	.	.	TGTGCCACCAGTGGACAGCTGAACACTGAAGCTTTCTTT	CATSGQLNTEAFF
TRBV7-2	TRBJ2-1	.	TRBD2	TGTGCCAGCAGACCTTATTCCGGGACTAGACCCTACAATGAGCAGTTCTTC	CASRPYSGTRPYNEQFF
TRBV4-3	TRBJ2-7	.	TRBD2	TGCGCCAGCAGCCAAGAGAGTCGGACCGGGACTAGTGGTCTCTACGAGCAGTACTTC	CASSQESRTGTSGLYEQYF
TRBV10-1	TRBJ2-5	.	.	TGCGCCAGCAGTGAGTCTTATGAACGGGAGACCCAGTACTTC	CASSESYERETQYF
TRBV18	TRBJ2-3	few	.	TGTGCCAGCTCACCATCGGGCGCAGATACGCAGTATTTT	CASSPSGADTQYF
TRBV29-1	TRBJ1-5	many	TRBD1	TGCAGCGCGGTGACAGGGGGCAGTCCAGTTGGAGGGCCCCAGCATTTT	CSAVTGGSPVGGPQHF
TRBV27	TRBJ2-7	.	TRBD2	TGTGCCAGCAGTTTACGAGGACTAGCGGGAGGGCCTGACGAGCAGTACTTC	CASSLRGLAGGPDEQYF
TRBV6-1	TRBJ1-2	.	.	TGTGCCAGCAGTGAAGCGTCCGGGGGTCGGGGCGGCTACACCTTC	CASSEASGGRGGYTF
TRBV7-9	TRBJ1-1	.	.	TGTGCCAGCAGCTCAGGGGTTTTGAACACTGAAGCTTTCTTT	CASSSGVLNTEAFF
TRBV4-1	TRBJ2-5	once	TRBD2	TGCGCCAGCAGCCTTGAGGGAGCGGGAGCGGAGACCCAGTACTTC	CASSLEGAGAETQYF
TRBV18	TRBJ2-1	.	.	TGTGCCAGCTCACCACCAGGGGGGAACAATGAGCAGTTCTTC	CASSPPGGNNEQFF
TRBV19	TRBJ2-2	.	.	TGTGCCAGCCTGAATTGGCTAGCTTCCGGGGAGCTGTTTTTT	CASLNWLASGELFF
TRBV2	TRBJ2-7	.	.	TGTGCCAGCAGTGAACAGGGTCCCAGCCACGAGCAGTACTTC	CASSEQGPSHEQYF
TRBV18	TRBJ2-2	.	TRBD1	TGTGCCAGCTCACCGGGACAGGGGCTCACCGGGGAGCTGTTTTTT	CASSPGQGLTGELFF
TRBV29-1	TRBJ2-1	.	.	TGCAGCGTTGAGGGGGCTAGCGTCTCCTACAATGAGCAGTTCTTC	CSVEGASVSYNEQFF
TRBV4-1	TRBJ1-1	.	.	TGCGCCAGCAGCCATACAACAAATCGGGACACTGAAGCTTTCTTT	CASSHTTNRDTEAFF
TRBV18	TRBJ2-5	.	.	TGTGCCAGCTCACCACTGAGAGACAGACAAGAGACCCAGTACTTC	CASSPLRDRQETQYF
TRBV20-1	TRBJ2-2	.	.	TGCAGTGCTAGAGATCTCAGTGAGCTGTTTTTT	CSARDLSELFF
TRBV10-3	TRBJ2-1	.	TRBD2	TGTGCCATCAGGACCGGGACTAGCGGGAGAAATGAGCAGTTCTTC	CAIRTGTSGRNEQFF
TRBV25-1	TRBJ2-7	.	.	TGTGCCAGCGCTTCGGCGGGGACGGCGATTTACGAGCAGTACTTC	CASASAGTAIYEQYF
TRBV14	TRBJ1-2	.	TRBD1	TGTGCCAGCAGCCACCCCGGGGACAGGATAAACTATGGCTACACCTTC	CASSHPGDRINYGYTF
TRBV25-1	TRBJ1-4	.	TRBD1	TGTGCCAGCAGTGAATTCGTCGACAGGGAGGGTAATGAAAAACTGTTTTTT	CASSEFVDREGNEKLFF
TRBV9	TRBJ2-7	.	.	TGTGCCAGCAGCGGGACTAACTCCTACGAGCAGTACTTC	CASSGTNSYEQYF
TRBV20-1	TRBJ2-7	.	.	TGCAGTGCTAGTCTAGTTCACGAGCAGTACTTC	CSASLVHEQYF
TRBV11-2	TRBJ1-2	once	.	TGTGCCAGCAGCTTAGAACGGGAGAACTATGGCTACACCTTC	CASSLERENYGYTF
TRBV5-6	TRBJ1-3	.	TRBD1	TGTGCCAGCAGCTTTCCAGGGGGAGGAAACACCATATATTTT	CASSFPGGGNTIYF
TRBV7-9	TRBJ2-7	.	.	TGTGCCAGCAGCTTGACATACGGACACTCGGGAGCCTACGAGCAGTACTTC	CASSLTYGHSGAYEQYF
TRBV18	TRBJ2-6	once	.	TGTGCCAGCTCACCGCCCAACAGGATACACCACTCTGGGGCCAACGTCCTGACTTTC	CASSPPNRIHHSGANVLTF
TRBV7-8	TRBJ2-7	.	.	TGTGCCAGCAGCTTACGGGAGATCTACGAGCAGTACTTC	CASSLREIYEQYF
TRBV10-3	TRBJ1-1	.	.	TGTGCCATCAGTGAGTCATCGGCAGGGGTGAACACTGAAGCTTTCTTT	CAISESSAGVNTEAFF
TRBV19	TRBJ1-2	.	.	TGTGCCAGTAGTATAGGCAGGAACTATGGCTACACCTTC	CASSIGRNYGYTF
TRBV28	TRBJ2-4	.	.	TGTGCCAGCAGTAATAACCGGAAGGACTACGGGACCAAAAACATTCAGTACTTC	CASSNNRKDYGTKNIQYF
TRBV5-4	TRBJ1-1	once	TRBD1	TGTGCCAGCAGCTCCACACTCGGGACAGGCATGAACACTGAAGCTTTCTTT	CASSSTLGTGMNTEAFF
TRBV29-1	TRBJ2-1	.	.	TGCAGCGTTGGTACAGGGTTTGGGTACAATGAGCAGTTCTTC	CSVGTGFGYNEQFF
TRBV7-9	TRBJ2-3	.	.	TGTGCCAGCAGCTTAGCGCAGGGATGGGATGAAGATACGCAGTATTTT	CASSLAQGWDEDTQYF
TRBV9	TRBJ2-7	.	TRBD1	TGTGCCAGCAGCGCCACAGGGGATGGCGAGCAGTACTTC	CASSATGDGEQYF
TRBV10-1	TRBJ2-5	once	.	TGCGCCAGCAGTACAGGGCTTCAAGAGACCCAGTACTTC	CASSTGLQETQYF
TRBV11-3	TRBJ2-1	.	.	TGTGCCAGCAGCTTAGGGCAGGGTTCCAACAATGAGCAGTTCTTC	CASSLGQGSNNEQFF
TRBV27	TRBJ1-4	once	.	TGTGCCAGCAGTGCTCTAACCGGGACCGGCCCCGAAAAACTGTTTTTT	CASSALTGTGPEKLFF
TRBV7-9	TRBJ2-7	.	.	TGTGCCAGCAGCTTAAGCCAGTCCAGCTACGAGCAGTACTTC	CASSLSQSSYEQYF
TRBV10-1	TRBJ2-3	.	.	TGCGCCAGCAGTGAGTCGACAGATACGCAGTATTTT	CASSESTDTQYF
TRBV9	TRBJ2-7	.	.	TGTGCCAGCAGCGTACGCGAGCAGTACTTC	CASSVREQYF
TRBV11-3	TRBJ2-3	few	TRBD2	TGTGCCAGCAGCGAGAGCGGGAGGGCAGATACGCAGTATTTT	CASSESGRADTQYF
TRBV11-2	TRBJ2-2	.	TRBD1	TGTGCCAGCAGCTTTTTGAGGGGGCGCCGGTCCGGGGAGCTGTTTTTT	CASSFLRGRRSGELFF
TRBV9	TRBJ1-4	.	.	TGTGCCAGCAGCCCCACAGGGAGTGCATTTGAAAAACTGTTTTTT	CASSPTGSAFEKLFF
TRBV25-1	TRBJ2-7	.	.	TGTGCCAGCAGTGAATATAAGGCAGGGACCTACGAGCAGTACTTC	CASSEYKAGTYEQYF
TRBV2	TRBJ1-5	.	.	TGTGCCAGCAGCCCGGGACGTAGCTACAATCAGCCCCAGCATTTT	CASSPGRSYNQPQHF
TRBV30	TRBJ1-2	.	.	TGTGCCTTGAACCCGGGACCCTCGTCGGGGCTTGGCTACACCTTC	CALNPGPSSGLGYTF
TRBV5-4	TRBJ2-5	.	TRBD1	TGTGCCAGCAGCTTGGCGTCTGACAGGGGAAAAGAGACCCAGTACTTC	CASSLASDRGKETQYF
TRBV7-6	TRBJ1-1	.	TRBD1	TGTGCCAGCAGGGCTGGGACAGGGCTGAACACTGAAGCTTTCTTT	CASRAGTGLNTEAFF
TRBV10-3	TRBJ2-7	.	.	TGTGCCATCAGTGAGGTGACAGCCTACGAGCAGTACTTC	CAISEVTAYEQYF
TRBV14	TRBJ2-1	.	TRBD2	TGTGCCAGCAGCCAAGGGTTTACGGGAGGTCGTTCCTACAATGAGCAGTTCTTC	CASSQGFTGGRSYNEQFF
TRBV7-2	TRBJ2-6	.	.	TGTGCCAGCAGCTTGTCACAGGACTCTGGGGCCAACGTCCTGACTTTC	CASSLSQDSGANVLTF